This T cell receptor beta chain came from a study of molecular identifiers for immune sequencing clone quantification (dated by TCRdb to the late 2010s). Broadly, across the study: For a replicate experiment, the RNA from either 20,000 or 100,000 naive CD8 T cells was divided into five aliquots, and four of those aliquots went on to sequencing. This methods study used CD8 T cells to benchmark TCR RNA copy counting and molecular-identifier clustering-based TCR repertoire sequencing (MIDCIRS). Points the paper makes about the study in general: Without barcode sub-clustering, chimeric consensus sequences inflated TCR diversity; chimeras reached as high as 47%. In CMV-specific effector cells, clones with more than 20 RNA copies contained over 99% of molecules, whereas in naive cells such clones contained under 1% of molecules. Modeling indicated approximately 3.1 TCR RNA copies recovered per cell, compared with 9 to 10 by digital PCR, which implies a capture efficiency of around 30%. Highly expanded clone sizes could be underestimated because identical TCR molecules may share a barcode. Spiked-in Jurkat TCR RNA equivalent to a single cell was reported to be detectable even among one million naive CD8 T cells. The naive libraries included spiked-in Jurkat TCR RNA (approximately 11 copies' worth), and this RNA is not part of the donor repertoire.

Libraries of naive CD8 T cells were generated from roughly 21,000 to 960,000 sorted cells, with 10%, 30% or 50% of the purified RNA used. On a BD FACSAria II, naive CD8 T cells were FACS-sorted as CD8+CD4-CCR7+CD45RA+ and collected into RLT Plus buffer. Approximately 9 TCR copies' worth of Jurkat RNA were spiked into roughly 19,000-1,000,000 naive CD8 T cell samples to test detection sensitivity. CD8 T cells were enriched using RosetteSep CD8+ T Cell Enrichment Cocktail and Ficoll-Paque, and the enriched cells then underwent ACK red cell lysis. Library construction relied on PCR. TCRdb lists the instrument as NextSeq 500. Bulk TCR libraries were made following a previously described method, with the TCR primers given in Table S5. Purification of total RNA was performed with the Qiagen AllPrep DNA/RNA kit. Before analysis, reads from multiple sequencing runs of the same library were pooled. The paper's data handling went like this. Reads were retained only if an exact TCR constant sequence was present, and the retained reads were trimmed to 150 nt and grouped according to their 12-nt molecular barcodes. Within each barcode group, reads were sub-clustered at a 15% Levenshtein threshold, and quality-weighted consensus sequences were built per RNA molecule. Non-functional sequences were excluded, and lower-count sequences lying one edit away from another sequence were also excluded. Based on fitting two negative binomial distributions, any barcode sub-cluster with under 20% of the maximum read count was discarded. The raw public reads went through TCRdb reprocessing: fastp at Q25, MiXCR clone calling, in-frame beta chains kept. Each CDR3 protein gets just one entry, which takes the most common genes and DNA from the rows behind it. In this record, the V and J calls reflect TCRdb's handling and not the investigators' own analysis. Within this sample are around 480,000 distinct CDR3 sequences, with roughly 25% of them counted one time only. About 0.75% of the sample lies in the top ten.

This clonotype was picked up one time. Its antigen is unknown. It has no much larger one-base neighbor in the sample; base qualities were not kept. One read yields weak evidence. In the germline V gene, CDR1 corresponds to MNHEY and CDR2 to SVGAGI. Ends trimmed: V by 4 bases, J by 7 bases; bases unmatched to a gene: 9. The CDR3 holds 14 amino acids from the cysteine to the phenylalanine. The kept DNA is CDR3 alone, 42 bases in frame from the first base. Sequencing input: naive CD8+ T cells from blood, with Jurkat cell RNA spiked in. The sample's cell subset or site label, decoded: FACS-sorted CD8+CD4-CCR7+CD45RA+ naive T cells. The TCR originated in a human donor in good health. Some libraries in this study had Jurkat cell RNA spiked in. This receptor chain uses TRBV6-5 and TRBJ2-7; 8 nucleotides in the junction match TRBD1. CDR3 reads: CASSLRTGCKEQYF. The sequenced DNA is TGTGCCAGCAGTTTGAGGACAGGGTGCAAGGAGCAGTACTTC.